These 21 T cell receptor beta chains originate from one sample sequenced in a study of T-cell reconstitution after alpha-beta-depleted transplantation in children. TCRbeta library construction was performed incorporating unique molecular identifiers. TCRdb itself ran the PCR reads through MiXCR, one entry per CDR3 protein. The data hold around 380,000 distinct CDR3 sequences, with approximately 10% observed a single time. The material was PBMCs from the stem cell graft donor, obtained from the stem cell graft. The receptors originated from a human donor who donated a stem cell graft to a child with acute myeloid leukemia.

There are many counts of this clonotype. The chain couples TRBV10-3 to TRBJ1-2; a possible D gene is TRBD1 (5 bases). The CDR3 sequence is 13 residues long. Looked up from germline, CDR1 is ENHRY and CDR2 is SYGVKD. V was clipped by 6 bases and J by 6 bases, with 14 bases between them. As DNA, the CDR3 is TGTGCCATCAGGGACGGACAAGGGGATGGCTACACCTTC. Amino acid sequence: CAIRDGQGDGYTF.

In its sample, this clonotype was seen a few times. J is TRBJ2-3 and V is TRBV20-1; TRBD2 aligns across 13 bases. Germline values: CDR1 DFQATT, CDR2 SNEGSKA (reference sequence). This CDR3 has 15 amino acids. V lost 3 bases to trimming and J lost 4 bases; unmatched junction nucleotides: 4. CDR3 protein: CSASSLAGGADTQYF. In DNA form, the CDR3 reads TGCAGTGCTAGTTCACTAGCGGGAGGGGCAGATACGCAGTATTTT.

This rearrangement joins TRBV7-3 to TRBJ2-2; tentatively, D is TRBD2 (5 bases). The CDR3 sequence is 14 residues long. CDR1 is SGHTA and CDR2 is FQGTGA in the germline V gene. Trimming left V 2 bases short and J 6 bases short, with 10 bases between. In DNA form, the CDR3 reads TGTGCCAGCAGCTTATCGGGAACCCCCGGGGAGCTGTTTTTT. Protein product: CASSLSGTPGELFF.

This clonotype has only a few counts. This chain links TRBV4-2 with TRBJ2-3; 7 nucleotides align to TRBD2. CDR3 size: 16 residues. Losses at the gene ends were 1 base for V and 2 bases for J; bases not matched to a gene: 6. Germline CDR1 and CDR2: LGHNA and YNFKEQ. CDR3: CASSQGGTTNTDTQYF. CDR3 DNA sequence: TGTGCCAGCAGCCAAGGGGGGACTACCAACACAGATACGCAGTATTTT.

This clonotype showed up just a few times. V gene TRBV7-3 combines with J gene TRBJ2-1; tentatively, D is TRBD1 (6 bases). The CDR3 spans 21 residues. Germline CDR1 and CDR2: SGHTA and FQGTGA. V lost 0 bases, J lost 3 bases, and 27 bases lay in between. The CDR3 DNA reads TGTGCCAGCAGCTTAACCTTTCGGATAGGGGGTTCAACAACGCACTACAATGAGCAGTTCTTC. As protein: CASSLTFRIGGSTTHYNEQFF.

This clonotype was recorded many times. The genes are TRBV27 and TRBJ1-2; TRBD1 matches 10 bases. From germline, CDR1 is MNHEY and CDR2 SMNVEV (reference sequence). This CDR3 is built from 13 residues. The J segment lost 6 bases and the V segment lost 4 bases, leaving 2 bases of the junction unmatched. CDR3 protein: CASSSGQGDGYTF. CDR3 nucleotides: TGTGCCAGCAGTTCCGGACAGGGGGATGGCTACACCTTC.

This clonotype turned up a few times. The CDR3 bases are TGTGCCAGCAGTTACGACGGACCGAAGGAGCAGTTCTTC. Amino acid sequence: CASSYDGPKEQFF. The chain carries TRBV6-5 and TRBJ2-1; D is undetermined. V shed 2 bases and J shed 10 bases, with 12 bases lying between them. Looked up from germline, CDR1 is MNHEY and CDR2 is SVGAGI. The CDR3 contains 13 residues.

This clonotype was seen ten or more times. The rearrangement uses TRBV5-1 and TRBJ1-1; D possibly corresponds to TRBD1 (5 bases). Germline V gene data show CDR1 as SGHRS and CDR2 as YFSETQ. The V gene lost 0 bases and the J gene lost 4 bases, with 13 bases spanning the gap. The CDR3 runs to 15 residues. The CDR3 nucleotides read TGCGCCAGCAGCTTGGTGGGGGGTCTGGCCACTGAAGCTTTCTTT. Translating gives CASSLVGGLATEAFF.

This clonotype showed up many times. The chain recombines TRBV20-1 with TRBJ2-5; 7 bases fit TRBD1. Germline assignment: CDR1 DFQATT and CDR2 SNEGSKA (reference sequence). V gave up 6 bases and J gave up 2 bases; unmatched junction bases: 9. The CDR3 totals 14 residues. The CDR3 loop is CSATGTEQQETQYF. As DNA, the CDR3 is TGCAGTGCAACCGGGACAGAGCAGCAAGAGACCCAGTACTTC.

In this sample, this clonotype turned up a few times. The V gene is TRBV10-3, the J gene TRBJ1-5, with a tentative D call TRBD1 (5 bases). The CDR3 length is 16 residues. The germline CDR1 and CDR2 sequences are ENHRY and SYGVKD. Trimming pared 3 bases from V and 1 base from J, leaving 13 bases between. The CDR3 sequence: CAISDRVGDSNQPQHF. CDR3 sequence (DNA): TGTGCCATCAGTGACCGGGTAGGGGACAGCAATCAGCCCCAGCATTTT.

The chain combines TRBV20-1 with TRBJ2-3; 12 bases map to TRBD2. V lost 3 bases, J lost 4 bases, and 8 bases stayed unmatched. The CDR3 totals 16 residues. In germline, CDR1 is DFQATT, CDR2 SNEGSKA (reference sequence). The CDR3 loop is CSARILAGGRADTQYF. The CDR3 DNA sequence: TGCAGTGCTAGGATTCTAGCGGGGGGGCGGGCAGATACGCAGTATTTT.

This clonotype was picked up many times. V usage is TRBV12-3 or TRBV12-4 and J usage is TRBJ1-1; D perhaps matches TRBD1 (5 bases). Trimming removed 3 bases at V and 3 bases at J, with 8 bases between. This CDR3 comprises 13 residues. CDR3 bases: TGTGCCAGCAGTTTTCAGGGACACACTGAAGCTTTCTTT. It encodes CASSFQGHTEAFF.

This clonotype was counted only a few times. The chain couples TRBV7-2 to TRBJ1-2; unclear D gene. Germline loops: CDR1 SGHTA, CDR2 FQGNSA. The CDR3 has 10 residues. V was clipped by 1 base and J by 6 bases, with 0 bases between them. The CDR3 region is CASSLDGYTF. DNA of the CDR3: TGTGCCAGCAGCTTAGATGGCTACACCTTC.

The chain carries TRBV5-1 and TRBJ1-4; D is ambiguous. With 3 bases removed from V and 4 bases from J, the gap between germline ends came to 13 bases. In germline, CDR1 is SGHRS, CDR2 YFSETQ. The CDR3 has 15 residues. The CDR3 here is CASSSRGFSNEKLFF. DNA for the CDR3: TGCGCCAGCAGCTCCCGAGGCTTTAGTAATGAAAAACTGTTTTTT.

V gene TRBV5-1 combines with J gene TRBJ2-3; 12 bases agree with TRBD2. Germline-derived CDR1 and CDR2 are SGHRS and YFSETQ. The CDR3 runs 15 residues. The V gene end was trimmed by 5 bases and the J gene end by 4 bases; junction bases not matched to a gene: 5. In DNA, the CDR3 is TGCGCCAGCAGGAGACTAGCGGGAGCACCAGATACGCAGTATTTT. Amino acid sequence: CASRRLAGAPDTQYF.

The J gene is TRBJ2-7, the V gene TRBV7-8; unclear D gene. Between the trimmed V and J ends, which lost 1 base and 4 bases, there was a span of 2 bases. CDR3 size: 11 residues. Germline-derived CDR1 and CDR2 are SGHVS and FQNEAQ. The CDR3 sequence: CASSLEYEQYV. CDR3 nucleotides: TGTGCCAGCAGCTTAGAGTACGAGCAGTACGTC.

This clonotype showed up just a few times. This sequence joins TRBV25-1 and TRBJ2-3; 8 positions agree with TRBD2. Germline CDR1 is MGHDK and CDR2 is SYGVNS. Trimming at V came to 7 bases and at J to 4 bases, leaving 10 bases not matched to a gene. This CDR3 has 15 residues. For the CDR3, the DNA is TGTGCCAGCATCGGACGGGAGGGCAGGGCAGATACGCAGTATTTT. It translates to CASIGREGRADTQYF.

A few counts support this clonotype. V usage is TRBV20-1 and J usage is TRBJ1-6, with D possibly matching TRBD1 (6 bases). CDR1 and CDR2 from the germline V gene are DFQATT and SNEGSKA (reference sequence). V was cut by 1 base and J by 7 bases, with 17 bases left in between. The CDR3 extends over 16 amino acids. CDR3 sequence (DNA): TGCAGTGCTAGAGGTCCCGGGGGCAGCGTAAATTCACCCCTCCACTTT. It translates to CSARGPGGSVNSPLHF.

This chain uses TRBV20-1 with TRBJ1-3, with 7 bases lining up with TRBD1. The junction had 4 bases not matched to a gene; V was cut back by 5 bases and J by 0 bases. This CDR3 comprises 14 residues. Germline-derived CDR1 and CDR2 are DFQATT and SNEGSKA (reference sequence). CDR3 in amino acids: CSADDRDSGNTIYF. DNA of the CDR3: TGCAGTGCTGATGACAGGGACTCTGGAAACACCATATATTTT.

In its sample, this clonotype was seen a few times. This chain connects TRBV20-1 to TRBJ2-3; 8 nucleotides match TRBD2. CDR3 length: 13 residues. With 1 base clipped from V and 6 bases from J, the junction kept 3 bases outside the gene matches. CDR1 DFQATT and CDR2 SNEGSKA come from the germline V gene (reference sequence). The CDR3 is CSARVAGGDTQYF. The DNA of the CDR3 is TGCAGTGCTAGAGTGGCGGGGGGCGATACGCAGTATTTT.

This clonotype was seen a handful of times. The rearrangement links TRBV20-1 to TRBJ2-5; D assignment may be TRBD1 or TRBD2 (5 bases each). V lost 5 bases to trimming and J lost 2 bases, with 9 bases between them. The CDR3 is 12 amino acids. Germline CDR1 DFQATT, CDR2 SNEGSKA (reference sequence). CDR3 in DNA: TGCAGTGCTCCCGGGACGCAAGAGACCCAGTACTTC. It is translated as CSAPGTQETQYF.